These 24 T cell receptor beta chains came from one sample sequenced in a study of sequential checkpoint blockade in melanoma. As to treatment: randomized to nivolumab then ipilimumab (arm A) or the reverse (arm B). Repertoires were generated with immunoSEQ multiplex PCR, while TCRdb's copy carries only in-frame clones and drops some. The sample includes 1,500 to 2,000 clones, about 17% of them seen just once. The specimen comprised tumor tissue (inferred from file names), sampled from a patient given nivolumab and ipilimumab in sequence. The receptors come from a human donor with melanoma.

This clone ranks as medium-sized. The chain uses TRBV11-3 and TRBJ2-1; tentatively, D is TRBD1 or TRBD2 (5 bases each). The CDR3 contains 14 residues. V dropped 5 bases and J dropped 11 bases, with 19 bases sitting between them. Germline-derived CDR1 and CDR2 are SGHNT and YENEEA. In nucleotides, the CDR3 is TGTGCCAGCAGCCCGATGGGGGTGGCAGGGCAGCAGTTCTTC. Translation: CASSPMGVAGQQFF.

This clone was detected only a few times. The chain uses TRBV6-8 and TRBJ1-5, with D hard to call. The germline V gene encodes CDR1 MNHGY and CDR2 SAAAGT. The CDR3 covers 12 residues. V lost 4 bases, J lost 3 bases, and 4 bases lay in between. The chain's CDR3 is CASSWLNQPQHF. CDR3 DNA sequence: TGTGCCAGCAGTTGGCTCAATCAGCCCCAGCATTTT.

By sample fraction, this clone is medium-sized (0.01 to 0.1%). The rearrangement uses TRBV6-8 and TRBJ2-5; D possibly uses TRBD1 or TRBD2 (5 bases each). This CDR3 is built from 14 residues. Looked up from germline, CDR1 is MNHGY and CDR2 is SAAAGT. V was trimmed by 0 bases and J by 5 bases, leaving 10 bases between them. CDR3 coding DNA: TGTGCCAGCAGTTACTCGGGGGATTCGGAGACCCAGTACTTC. As protein: CASSYSGDSETQYF.

The chain is built from TRBV18 and TRBJ2-7; 9 bases map to TRBD1. The germline CDR1 and CDR2 sequences are KGHSH and LQKENI. This CDR3 is built from 15 residues. V gave up 4 bases and J gave up 2 bases; unmatched junction bases: 6. In DNA form, the CDR3 reads TGTGCCAGCTCACTGGCGGACAGGGGAGCCTACGAGCAGTACTTC. Its translation is CASSLADRGAYEQYF.

V is TRBV28 and J is TRBJ1-5; maybe TRBD1 (6 bases). V was trimmed by 3 bases and J by 7 bases, leaving 16 bases between them. CDR1 and CDR2 from the germline V gene are MDHEN and SYDVKM. The CDR3 has 15 residues. The CDR3 coding sequence is TGTGCCAGCAGTTTCTTACAGGGCCCGGGACAGCCCCAGCATTTT. Protein sequence: CASSFLQGPGQPQHF.

This clone is labeled as medium-sized. The chain is built from TRBV11-3 and TRBJ1-1, with no clear D. There are 14 residues in the CDR3. Germline V gene sequence: CDR1 SGHNT, CDR2 YENEEA. Deletions cut 7 bases from V and 0 bases from J, with 12 bases between. The CDR3 sequence: CASTRRQLNTEAFF. CDR3 DNA: TGTGCCAGCACCCGCCGGCAGCTGAACACTGAAGCTTTCTTT.

V gene TRBV19 combines with J gene TRBJ1-1; unclear D gene. V was pared by 0 bases and J by 4 bases, with 9 bases between. The CDR3 is made up of 14 amino acids. Germline CDR1 LNHDA, CDR2 SQIVND (reference sequence). CDR3 residues: CASSIDYQGTEAFF. CDR3 nucleotides: TGTGCCAGTAGTATAGATTACCAAGGCACTGAAGCTTTCTTT.

This clone was detected once. The CDR3 region is CASRGGAEQYF. The CDR3 DNA is TGTGCCAGTAGAGGGGGCGCCGAGCAGTACTTC. The chain has TRBV19 and TRBJ2-7, with TRBD1 matching over 7 bases. Trimming took 6 bases from V and 6 from J; bases not matched to a gene: 2. The CDR3 is 11 residues long. The germline CDR1 and CDR2 sequences are LNHDA and SQIVND (reference sequence).

This chain joins TRBV5-1 and TRBJ2-1; D perhaps matches TRBD2 (6 bases). The ends were cut back, 0 bases at V and 5 bases at J, with 18 bases in the middle. This CDR3 is built from 17 residues. The germline V gene has CDR1 SGHRS and CDR2 YFSETQ. CDR3 sequence: CASSLANVGLTNNEQFF. CDR3 coding DNA: TGCGCCAGCAGCTTGGCCAACGTGGGACTGACAAACAATGAGCAGTTCTTC.

This rearrangement joins TRBV15 to TRBJ2-3; 11 nucleotides match TRBD2. The CDR3 spans 18 residues. The V and J ends lost 3 bases and 2 bases, in that order; junction bases with no gene match: 10. Germline CDR1 reads LNHNV; CDR2 reads YYDKDF (reference sequence). CDR3 region: CATSRGLILAGATDTQYF. In DNA, the CDR3 is TGTGCCACCAGCAGGGGACTTATACTAGCGGGGGCCACAGATACGCAGTATTTT.

The chain uses TRBV19 and TRBJ2-5; D is perhaps TRBD1 (6 bases). The CDR3 covers 16 residues. The germline V gene encodes CDR1 LNHDA and CDR2 SQIVND (reference sequence). The germline V and J ends were trimmed by 3 bases and 7 bases, with 21 bases remaining between them. This CDR3 reads CASSISLPRGIATQYF. The CDR3 coding sequence is TGTGCCAGTAGTATCTCACTACCCAGGGGTATCGCGACCCAGTACTTC. Variable domain in full (rest from reference TRBV19 and TRBJ2-5): DGGITQSPKYLFRKEGQNVTLSCEQNLNHDAMYWYRQDPGQGLRLIYYSQIVNDFQKGDIAEGYSVSREKKESFPLTVTSAQKNPTAFYLCASSISLPRGIATQYFGPGTRLLVL.

The chain combines TRBV19 with TRBJ1-1; 8 nucleotides align to TRBD1. Germline assignment: CDR1 LNHDA and CDR2 SQIVND (reference sequence). V shed 5 bases, J shed 1 base, and the junction held 6 bases outside the gene matches. This CDR3 comprises 15 residues. CDR3 in amino acids: CASSDSDRGNTEAFF. The CDR3 DNA is TGTGCCAGTAGTGATAGCGACAGGGGGAACACTGAAGCTTTCTTT.

The chain employs TRBV6-8 and TRBJ2-5; the match to TRBD1 covers 8 bases. Germline V gene sequence: CDR1 MNHGY, CDR2 SAAAGT. The CDR3 has 17 residues. V trimming: 0 bases; J trimming: 3 bases; junction bases outside the gene matches: 9. CDR3 residues: CASSYSSVGQEEETQYF. The CDR3 DNA sequence: TGTGCCAGCAGTTACTCGTCTGTGGGACAGGAGGAAGAGACCCAGTACTTC.

The rearrangement links TRBV9 to TRBJ1-5; TRBD1 might be the D (5 bases). CDR3 length equals 15 residues. Between the trimmed V and J ends, which lost 5 bases and 8 bases, there was a span of 20 bases. The germline V gene encodes CDR1 SGDLS and CDR2 YYNGEE. The DNA of the CDR3 is TGTGCCAGCAGTGACACCACAGGTAGCGGAGAGCCCCAGCATTTT. The encoded protein is CASSDTTGSGEPQHF.

The V gene is TRBV6-8, the J gene TRBJ2-3, with a tentative D call TRBD2 (5 bases). CDR3 length: 15 residues. The V and J ends lost 10 bases and 2 bases respectively, with 19 bases between them. CDR1 MNHGY and CDR2 SAAAGT come from the germline V gene. The CDR3 loop reads CAIRRTLSITDTQYF. CDR3 in DNA: TGTGCCATCAGGAGGACCCTCTCAATCACAGATACGCAGTATTTT.

V and J are TRBV30 and TRBJ1-1; D gene uncertain. Trimming took 5 bases from V and 1 from J, leaving 17 bases between them. The CDR3 consists of 15 residues. The V gene's germline CDR1 is GTSNPN and CDR2 SVGIG (reference sequence). The DNA for the CDR3 is TGTGCCTGGCTACCGGGCCCGGTCGCGAACACTGAAGCTTTCTTT. Residues: CAWLPGPVANTEAFF.

The J gene is TRBJ1-1, the V gene TRBV5-1; D not resolved. In germline, CDR1 is SGHRS, CDR2 YFSETQ. The CDR3 contains 14 residues. Trimming left V 0 bases short and J 1 base short, with 7 bases between. DNA of the CDR3: TGCGCCAGCAGCTTGGCTCTGGGGAACACTGAAGCTTTCTTT. Translated: CASSLALGNTEAFF.

The CDR3 protein is CASRNNYAAGYTF. The CDR3 nucleotides read TGTGCCAGTAGGAACAACTATGCTGCCGGCTACACCTTC. V usage is TRBV19 and J usage is TRBJ1-2; D call uncertain. Germline V lookup: CDR1 LNHDA, CDR2 SQIVND (reference sequence). V lost 6 bases, J lost 8 bases, and 16 bases lay in between. The CDR3 covers 13 residues.

This clone counts as medium-sized. The chain has TRBV28 and TRBJ1-4; possible D gene TRBD1, 6 bases. The CDR3 consists of 12 residues. V lost 5 bases to trimming and J lost 11 bases, with 12 bases between them. Germline V gives CDR1 MDHEN, CDR2 SYDVKM. The CDR3 sequence is CASSPPRGKLFF. CDR3 nucleotides: TGTGCCAGCAGTCCACCCAGGGGTAAACTGTTTTTT.

The chain carries TRBV9 and TRBJ2-5, with 7 nucleotides matching TRBD1. Looked up from germline, CDR1 is SGDLS and CDR2 is YYNGEE. This CDR3 comprises 15 residues. The V gene end was trimmed by 5 bases and the J gene end by 4 bases; junction bases not matched to a gene: 11. CDR3: CASSERFRGTETQYF. The CDR3, as DNA: TGTGCCAGCAGTGAAAGGTTCAGGGGGACAGAGACCCAGTACTTC.

This clone was recorded at least ten times. This chain connects TRBV11-3 to TRBJ1-1; 7 bases match TRBD1. Germline V gene sequence: CDR1 SGHNT, CDR2 YENEEA. The CDR3 length is 15 residues. The V segment lost 2 bases and the J segment 4 bases; nucleotides outside the gene matches: 7. Here the CDR3 DNA reads TGTGCCAGCAGCTTAACCACAGGGGCGAGCACTGAAGCTTTCTTT. It codes for CASSLTTGASTEAFF. The whole variable domain, remainder taken from reference TRBV11-3 and TRBJ1-1, is EAGVVQSPRYKIIEKKQPVAFWCNPISGHNTLYWYLQNLGQGPELLIRYENEEAVDDSQLPKDRFSAERLKGVDSTLKIQPAELGDSAVYLCASSLTTGASTEAFFGQGTRLTVV.

J is TRBJ2-2 and V is TRBV29-1; D not resolved. Germline V gene data show CDR1 as SQVTM and CDR2 as ANQGSEA. V lost 3 bases to trimming and J lost 4 bases, with 12 bases between them. The CDR3 loop spans 14 amino acids. The CDR3 nucleotides read TGCAGCGTTGAGAAGGTCTCGGGCACCGGGGAGCTGTTTTTT. As protein: CSVEKVSGTGELFF.

The chain uses TRBV18 and TRBJ1-3, with D unclear. V was clipped by 2 bases and J by 5 bases, with 13 bases between them. Germline V lookup: CDR1 KGHSH, CDR2 LQKENI. The CDR3 covers 15 residues. As DNA, the CDR3 is TGTGCCAGCTCACCAGTCGGAGGAATTAGAAACACCATATATTTT. Translation gives CASSPVGGIRNTIYF. Filled out from reference TRBV18 and TRBJ1-3, the complete variable domain reads NAGVMQNPRHLVRRRGQEARLRCSPMKGHSHVYWYRQLPEEGLKFMVYLQKENIIDESGMPKERFSAEFPKEGPSILRIQQVVRGDSAAYFCASSPVGGIRNTIYFGEGSWLTVV.

This clone was detected a few times. V gene TRBV28 combines with J gene TRBJ1-2; D uncertain. Per the germline V gene, CDR1 is MDHEN and CDR2 is SYDVKM. The CDR3 has 12 residues. Trimming stripped 8 bases from V and 2 bases from J, with 9 bases between. The CDR3 loop is CASHTINYGYTF. The DNA for the CDR3 is TGTGCCAGCCACACCATAAACTATGGCTACACCTTC.